These 13 T cell receptor beta chains share one sample of origin, sequenced in a study of robustness of blood B and T cell sequencing (dated by TCRdb to between 2018 and 2020). mRNA, which captures expressed receptors, was used instead of genomic DNA for quantification of TCRbeta repertoires. Receptors were amplified or captured by PCR. The instrument given in TCRdb is Illumina MiSeq. SMARTScribe reverse transcriptase and a 5' template-switch oligo, by which a universal priming site was added, were used for cDNA synthesis. A 12-nucleotide random unique molecular identifier (UMI) was carried by the template-switch oligo, and each cDNA molecule was tagged with this UMI. The public reads were reanalyzed by TCRdb: fastp trimming at Q25, MiXCR alignment, in-frame beta chains only. Rows matching on CDR3 protein sequence are summarized as one entry with the most common DNA and genes. Within this sample are thousands of distinct CDR3 sequences, with roughly half of them counted one time only. The ten largest account for about 24% of the sample.

The sample taken for sequencing was peripheral blood. All receptors derive from a human donor in good health.

The V call is TRBV7-2, the J call TRBJ2-1; maybe TRBD1 (6 bases). CDR3 length: 12 amino acids. Trimming removed 5 bases from V and 7 bases from J, with 9 bases in between. Germline values: CDR1 SGHTA, CDR2 FQGNSA. The CDR3 coding sequence is TGTGCCAGCAGCGCACAGGGAAATGAGCAGTTCTTC. Translating it yields CASSAQGNEQFF.

This clonotype was seen more than once but under ten times. The CDR3 reads CAISVDRDLNEQYF. CDR3 DNA sequence: TGTGCCATCAGTGTAGACCGGGACCTTAACGAGCAGTACTTC. V and J are TRBV10-3 and TRBJ2-7, with D perhaps being TRBD1 or TRBD2 (5 bases each). Deletions cut 4 bases from V and 5 bases from J, with 15 bases between. Germline CDR1 and CDR2: ENHRY and SYGVKD. The CDR3 consists of 14 residues.

The sample holds one count of this clonotype. One junction end does not reproduce the germline sequence, and a read error may be involved. This chain links TRBV5-4 with TRBJ1-2, with 9 bases aligning to TRBD1. Germline lookup yields CDR1 SGHNT and CDR2 YYREEE (reference sequence). CDR3 length: 14 amino acids. CDR3 loop: CASRLDRGAYGYTF. The CDR3 bases are TGTGCCAGCAGATTGGACAGGGGAGCTTATGGCTACACCTTC.

The chain links TRBV7-9 to TRBJ2-3; 7 nucleotides align to TRBD1. This CDR3 is built from 13 residues. J lost 6 bases, V lost 1 base, and 1 base had no gene match. In germline, CDR1 is SEHNR, CDR2 FQNEAQ (reference sequence). CDR3 sequence reads: CASSLEGADTQYF. CDR3 DNA sequence: TGTGCCAGCAGCTTAGAGGGGGCTGATACGCAGTATTTT.

This clonotype was observed a handful of times. V usage is TRBV5-1 and J usage is TRBJ2-3, with unresolved D. The V end was cut by 1 base, the J end by 1 base, with 7 bases between. This CDR3 spans 14 amino acids. The V gene's germline CDR1 is SGHRS and CDR2 YFSETQ. The CDR3 DNA reads as TGCGCCAGCAGCTTGTACGCGGGCACAGATACGCAGTATTTT. It encodes CASSLYAGTDTQYF.

This clonotype occurred once. The junction differs from germline at one of its ends, possibly a read error. DNA for the CDR3: TGCAGCGTTCAAGACAGGGGAGCCAAAAACATTCAGTACTTC. It is translated as CSVQDRGAKNIQYF. This chain uses TRBV29-1 with TRBJ2-4, with 8 nucleotides matching TRBD1. The CDR3 totals 14 residues. Germline V gene data show CDR1 as SQVTM and CDR2 as ANQGSEA. The entire variable domain, with the rest obtained from reference TRBV29-1 and TRBJ2-4, is as follows: SAVISQKPSRDICQRGTSLTIQCQVDSQVTMMFWYRQQPGQSLTLIATANQGSEATYESGFVIDKFPISRPNLTFSTLTVSNMSPEDSSIYLCSVQDRGAKNIQYFGAGTRLSVL.

This clonotype was seen a few times. The V gene is TRBV4-2, the J gene TRBJ1-1; D is ambiguous. Trimming cost V 4 bases and J 4 bases, with 19 bases left between them. The CDR3 consists of 16 residues. Germline assignment: CDR1 LGHNA and CDR2 YNFKEQ. The DNA for the CDR3 is TGTGCCAGCAGCCTCTGGATGGTAGCTGAGGGCACTGAAGCTTTCTTT. Protein: CASSLWMVAEGTEAFF.

The gene calls are TRBV24-1 and TRBJ1-1; D gene uncertain. Trimming removed 5 bases at V and 2 bases at J, with 5 bases between. Germline V gives CDR1 KGHDR, CDR2 SFDVKD. The CDR3 runs 12 residues. CDR3 DNA: TGTGCCACCAGTGGACCTAACACTGAAGCTTTCTTT. Encoded protein: CATSGPNTEAFF.

The V and J genes are TRBV21-1 and TRBJ1-1. TRBV21-1 is listed as a pseudogene. The CDR3 is 15 amino acids. CDR3 loop: CASSKGRRMNTEAFF. The CDR3 DNA reads as TGTGCCAGCAGCAAAGGTCGACGGATGAACACTGAAGCTTTCTTT.

The chain joins TRBV5-1 to TRBJ1-4; D is unresolved. The CDR3 consists of 13 residues. From germline, CDR1 is SGHRS and CDR2 YFSETQ. The germline V and J ends were trimmed by 9 bases and 6 bases, with 15 bases remaining between them. Here the CDR3 reads CATRLGMDEKLFF. The CDR3, as DNA: TGCGCCACCAGACTTGGAATGGATGAAAAACTGTTTTTT.

The rearrangement links TRBV10-3 to TRBJ2-1; 7 bases line up with TRBD1. V trimming: 9 bases; J trimming: 0 bases; junction bases outside the gene matches: 5. Germline V CDR1 and CDR2: ENHRY, SYGVKD. This CDR3 comprises 14 residues. CDR3 sequence: CAITGEPSYNEQFF. The CDR3 region has the DNA TGTGCCATTACAGGGGAACCCTCCTACAATGAGCAGTTCTTC.

This clonotype was detected only a few times. The V and J genes are TRBV4-2 and TRBJ1-1; D remains unclear. This CDR3 comprises 14 residues. V gave up 4 bases and J gave up 2 bases, with 11 bases separating them. The germline gives CDR1 LGHNA, CDR2 YNFKEQ. In DNA, the CDR3 is TGTGCCAGCAGCCCTCAGGTCCTTAACACTGAAGCTTTCTTT. It yields the protein CASSPQVLNTEAFF.

This clonotype was found a few times. The rearrangement links TRBV15 to TRBJ2-3; 9 nucleotides align to TRBD1. Per the germline V gene, CDR1 is LNHNV and CDR2 is YYDKDF (reference sequence). Trimming at V came to 4 bases and at J to 8 bases, leaving 19 bases not matched to a gene. The CDR3 sequence is 18 residues long. CDR3 amino acids: CATSTQMTGGVNGGTQYF. DNA for the CDR3: TGTGCCACCAGCACACAAATGACAGGGGGAGTTAACGGTGGTACGCAGTATTTT.